The sequence of this T cell receptor beta chain was determined in a study of pediatric ulcerative colitis. The study's findings and limits: Blood samples from a couple of patients yielded substantially fewer templates and were excluded from blood-rectal overlap analysis. Blood-rectal clonal overlap within each person was significantly higher in ulcerative colitis patients than controls.

Controls: normal colonoscopy findings, no IBD within the following year. V dropped 5 bases and J dropped 10; count of bases not matched to a gene: 11. Per germline, CDR1 MGHRA and CDR2 YSYEKL. This CDR3 region has 13 residues. TCRdb keeps only in-frame clones here, not all; method: immunoSEQ multiplex PCR. The table lists about 60,000 clones, 75% to 90% of them singletons. For this clone: Its antigen is undetermined.

The chain has TRBV4-1 and TRBJ2-7; 7 bases agree with TRBD1. This receptor was obtained from a boy aged 10-17 years who was a control in a study of pediatric ulcerative colitis. Sequences were obtained from blood. CDR3 in DNA: TGCGCCAGCAGCTACCTCGAGACAGGGATTCAGTACTTC. Its protein product is CASSYLETGIQYF.